Listed below are T cell receptor beta chains from one sample, sequenced in a study of cytomegalovirus exposure and HLA in healthy donors. Using immunoSEQ multiplex PCR, the repertoire was profiled, and TCRdb retains in-frame clones only, with some absent. The table includes about 180,000 clones, about 80% detected once. The sequencing input was PBMCs. Source of these receptors: a man between 60 and 70 years old in good health and CMV-seronegative. CDR3s include the opening cysteine and the closing phenylalanine or tryptophan. The D gene is left open where the match is weak. Clone sizes are given selectively: once, few, many, or a class where the clone is expanded.

NA	NA	TRBJ1-2	TRBV4-1	TGCGCCAGCAGCCATGCCGGGCAGGGTAACTATGGCTACACCTTC	CASSHAGQGNYGYTF
NA	NA	TRBJ2-4	TRBV6-5	TGTGCCAGCAGTAGAGAAAACATTCAGTACTTC	CASSRENIQYF
NA	TRBD1	TRBJ1-1	TRBV5-4	TGTGCCAGCAGTTCCGGACAGGGGAGGTTGGGCACTGAAGCTTTCTTT	CASSSGQGRLGTEAFF
NA	NA	TRBJ1-1	TRBV5-1	TGCGCCAGCTGGGGCGGGGGAAACACTGAAGCTTTCTTT	CASWGGGNTEAFF
NA	NA	TRBJ2-3	TRBV6-1	TGTGCCAGCGGGCACGTTATAGCAGATACGCAGTATTTT	CASGHVIADTQYF
NA	NA	TRBJ2-1	TRBV5-6	TGTGCCAGAAGGGGGGGAGGGTTCTCTGGGAATGAGCAGTTCTTC	CARRGGGFSGNEQFF
once	TRBD1	TRBJ2-7	TRBV28	TGTGCCAGCAGGGCGACAGGGGGACCAGGATACGAGCAGTACTTC	CASRATGGPGYEQYF
NA	NA	TRBJ1-1	TRBV7-3	TGTGCCAGCAGCCTTACAGGGACTGAAGCTTTCTTT	CASSLTGTEAFF
few	NA	TRBJ1-1	TRBV10-2	TGCGCCAGCAGTGCCCGGGGGGGAAACACTGAAGCTTTCTTT	CASSARGGNTEAFF
NA	NA	TRBJ2-3	TRBV4-1	TGCGCCAGCAGCCAAGTAGTCCGAACAGATACGCAGTATTTT	CASSQVVRTDTQYF
NA	TRBD2	TRBJ2-1	TRBV11-2	TGTGCCAGCAGCCCTATAGCGGGCCCGAGACGCTATGAGCAGTTCTTC	CASSPIAGPRRYEQFF
NA	TRBD2	TRBJ2-7	TRBV27	TGTGCCAGCAGTTTTGCTAGCGGCCCCTACGAGCAGTACTTC	CASSFASGPYEQYF
NA	NA	TRBJ1-2	TRBV19	TGTGCCAGTAGTATAGGAGGGTTCACTAACTATGGCTACACCTTC	CASSIGGFTNYGYTF
NA	NA	TRBJ2-1	TRBV5-1	TGCGCCAGCAGAGCGACGGGAGCTTCCTACAATGAGCAGTTCTTC	CASRATGASYNEQFF
NA	TRBD1	TRBJ2-7	TRBV2	TGTGCCAGCAGTTTGGACAGGGGGGGGTTCTACGAGCAGTACTTC	CASSLDRGGFYEQYF
NA	TRBD2	TRBJ2-7	TRBV6-6	TGTGCCAGCAGTTACTCTAGGAGCGGGGGGGATTACGAGCAGTACTTC	CASSYSRSGGDYEQYF
NA	TRBD2	TRBJ2-1	TRBV2	TGTGCCAGCAGCCCTGAAAGGGGGGTAGCGGGAGTAGAGCAGTTCTTC	CASSPERGVAGVEQFF
NA	NA	TRBJ2-7	TRBV12-5	TGTGCTAGTGGTTTTGCGACACCCTACGAGCAGTACTTC	CASGFATPYEQYF
NA	NA	TRBJ1-1	TRBV5-6	TGTGCCAGCAGTCGGGGAAATACGAACACTGAAGCTTTCTTT	CASSRGNTNTEAFF
once	NA	TRBJ2-7	TRBV27	TGTGCCAGCAGTACATTACCGGGACACTCCTACGAGCAGTACTTC	CASSTLPGHSYEQYF
NA	TRBD1	TRBJ1-5	TRBV2	TGTGCCAGCATCTGGGACAGAGATAGCAATCAGCCCCAGCATTTT	CASIWDRDSNQPQHF
few	TRBD1	TRBJ1-2	TRBV30	TGTGCCTGGAGTAATACAGGGGGACTTGGCTACACCTTC	CAWSNTGGLGYTF
NA	NA	TRBJ1-2	TRBV6-5	TGTGCCAGCAGTCCACAGGGTCCCTATGGCTACACCTTC	CASSPQGPYGYTF
NA	TRBD1	TRBJ1-2	TRBV25-1	TGTGCCAGCAGTGAGCAGGGACAGGCCCTGATCTTC	CASSEQGQALIF
NA	NA	TRBJ1-2	TRBV2	TGTGCCAGCAGTGAAACCAGGGTAGAACGTGGCTACACCTTC	CASSETRVERGYTF
NA	TRBD2	TRBJ2-3	TRBV7-6	TGTGCCACGGGGGGGAGTGGAACGGAGGTTGAAGATACGCAGTATTTT	CATGGSGTEVEDTQYF
NA	TRBD2	TRBJ2-2	TRBV29-1	TGCAGCGTTGCCCGGACTAGCGGACCTAACACCGGGGAGCTGTTTTTT	CSVARTSGPNTGELFF
NA	TRBD2	TRBJ2-1	TRBV7-7	TGTGCTAGCAGCTTAGCGGGCAGAGACAATGAGCAGTTCTTC	CASSLAGRDNEQFF